The clone carrying this T cell receptor (beta chain) was seen only once. As processed by the authors: Amplification with reference gene primers provided the estimates of nucleated cell counts. Libraries were prepared by immunoSEQ multiplex PCR; TCRdb keeps only in-frame clonotypes and omits some of them. V, J and clone size derive from that table, while D and trimming were established from the DNA sequence. This sample has around 160,000 clones, with about nine tenths found just once. The sample belongs to a study of blood T cell repertoires in COVID-19. Study information: Samples came from the United States, Italy and Spain, spanning acute and convalescent COVID-19. T cells, B-cell-depleted T cells, or PBMCs provided the cDNA or gDNA that served as material.

Losses at the gene ends were 0 bases for V and 7 bases for J; bases not matched to a gene: 4. The CDR3 covers 15 residues. CDR1 is SGHRS, CDR2 YFSETQ, per germline. The receptor's source is a man between 60 and 75 years old with active or convalescent COVID-19. The sequenced sample was peripheral blood. The chain uses TRBV5-1 and TRBJ1-4; 9 bases are a match to TRBD1. The CDR3 is CASSLETGGGEKLFF. CDR3 sequence (DNA): TGCGCCAGCAGCTTGGAGACAGGGGGTGGTGAAAAACTGTTTTTT.